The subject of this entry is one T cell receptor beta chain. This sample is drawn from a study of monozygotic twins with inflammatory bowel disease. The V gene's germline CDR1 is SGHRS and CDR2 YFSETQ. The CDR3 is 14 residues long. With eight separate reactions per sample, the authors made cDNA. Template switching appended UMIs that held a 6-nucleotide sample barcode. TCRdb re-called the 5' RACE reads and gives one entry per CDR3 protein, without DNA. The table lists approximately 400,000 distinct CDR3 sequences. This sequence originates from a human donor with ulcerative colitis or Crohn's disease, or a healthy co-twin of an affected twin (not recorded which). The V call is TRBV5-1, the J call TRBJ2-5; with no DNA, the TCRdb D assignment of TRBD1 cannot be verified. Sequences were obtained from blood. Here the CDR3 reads CASSTQGAGETQYF.